What follows are 20 T cell receptor beta chains derived from one specimen sequenced in a study of CXCR3-negative and CXCR3-positive naive CD8 T cells. 5' RACE with UMI labels generated the TRB cDNA libraries. TCRdb re-called the 5' RACE reads, yielding one record per CDR3 amino acid sequence without DNA. This sample's table has 130,000 or so distinct CDR3 sequences. The sample was naive CXCR3- CD8+ T cells from blood. Subset: CD45RO-CCR7+CD27+CD95- naive CD8+ T cells lacking CXCR3 (TNR3-). These receptors were obtained from a human donor in good health. Some clones in this sample may be carry-over from other donors' samples.

The CDR3 region is CASSSLSGGMNTEAFF. This chain joins TRBV27 and TRBJ1-1. The CDR3 spans 16 residues. CDR1 and CDR2 from the germline V gene are MNHEY and SMNVEV (reference sequence).

The chain carries TRBV12-3 or TRBV12-4 and TRBJ2-1; TCRdb's D gene call, TRBD2, goes unchecked for lack of DNA. This CDR3 spans 15 amino acids. The CDR3 loop is CASSPTSVSYNEQFF.

This chain uses TRBV12-3 or TRBV12-4 with TRBJ1-1; TCRdb selects TRBD1, and the lack of DNA leaves this call unchecked. The CDR3 has 15 amino acids. CDR3 in amino acids: CASSLGLTENTEAFF.

The rearrangement uses TRBV28 and TRBJ1-3. The CDR3 is made up of 14 amino acids. Per the germline V gene, CDR1 is MDHEN and CDR2 is SYDVKM. CDR3 residues: CASSLPGSGNTIYF.

The J gene is TRBJ2-1, the V gene TRBV5-5; the TRBD1 assignment by TCRdb is unverifiable without DNA. The CDR3 has 16 residues. Germline V gene sequence: CDR1 SGHKS, CDR2 YYEKEE (reference sequence). CDR3 amino acids: CASSLWGSSSYNEQFF.

The genes are TRBV9 and TRBJ2-1; the D call from TCRdb, TRBD2, cannot be confirmed without DNA. The CDR3 runs 17 residues. Looked up from germline, CDR1 is SGDLS and CDR2 is YYNGEE. The CDR3 sequence is CASSGGGVAAKRNEQFF.

The chain employs TRBV10-1 and TRBJ2-7; as DNA is missing, the TRBD1 call by TCRdb cannot be tested. There are 15 residues in the CDR3. Looked up from germline, CDR1 is WNHNN and CDR2 is SYGVQD (reference sequence). The CDR3 sequence is CASAAAGQGHHEQYF.

The V call is TRBV19, the J call TRBJ2-7; the TRBD2 assignment by TCRdb is unverifiable without DNA. This CDR3 is built from 14 residues. Per germline, CDR1 LNHDA and CDR2 SQIVND (reference sequence). CDR3 in amino acids: CASSWRGSGYEQYF.

The chain uses TRBV24-1 and TRBJ2-3; no DNA is available, so the TRBD1 call from TCRdb remains unchecked. Germline CDR1 is KGHDR and CDR2 is SFDVKD. The CDR3 spans 17 residues. This CDR3 is CAIATPDRAYSTDTQYF.

This chain joins TRBV29-1 and TRBJ2-5; TCRdb returns TRBD1, unconfirmable since there is no DNA. Germline CDR1 SQVTM, CDR2 ANQGSEA. This CDR3 spans 13 amino acids. The CDR3 loop reads CSVAGGLGETQYF.

The chain couples TRBV29-1 to TRBJ1-2; TCRdb designates TRBD1, a call that cannot be tested without DNA. There are 15 residues in the CDR3. Germline loops: CDR1 SQVTM, CDR2 ANQGSEA. The CDR3 sequence is CSVGPRTGTDYGYTF.

This sequence joins TRBV5-1 and TRBJ2-5; TCRdb's D call of TRBD2 is untestable without DNA. Germline V gene sequence: CDR1 SGHRS, CDR2 YFSETQ. This CDR3 contains 17 residues. The CDR3 protein is CASSLGVGQVGGETQYF.

This rearrangement joins TRBV6-6 to TRBJ2-7. Germline V gives CDR1 MNHNY, CDR2 SVGAGI (reference sequence). CDR3 length equals 13 residues. The chain's CDR3 is CASSYSRQDEQYF.

CDR3 loop: CASSFTGWSGYTF. The J gene is TRBJ1-2, the V gene TRBV28; the D call from TCRdb, TRBD1, cannot be confirmed without DNA. The CDR3 has 13 residues. Germline CDR1 reads MDHEN; CDR2 reads SYDVKM.

This sequence joins TRBV12-3 or TRBV12-4 and TRBJ2-7; TCRdb's D gene call, TRBD1, goes unchecked for lack of DNA. The CDR3 is 13 amino acids. CDR3 amino acids: CASSYGSLTEQYF.

The gene calls are TRBV20-1 and TRBJ1-6. Germline CDR1 DFQATT, CDR2 SNEGSKA (reference sequence). The CDR3 totals 16 residues. The CDR3 region is CSARDRKGAYNSPLHF.

The V and J genes are TRBV15 and TRBJ1-5; absent DNA, TCRdb's TRBD1 call cannot be checked. CDR1 and CDR2 (germline): LNHNV, YYDKDF (reference sequence). CDR3 length: 15 amino acids. The CDR3 protein is CATSRDRGVSQPQHF.

The V and J genes are TRBV7-9 and TRBJ2-1; TCRdb outputs TRBD2, but without DNA this stays unchecked. Germline V CDR1 and CDR2: SEHNR, FQNEAQ (reference sequence). The CDR3 is 16 amino acids. CDR3 loop: CASSPTPGTSRNEQFF.

V usage is TRBV10-3 and J usage is TRBJ1-2; TCRdb returns TRBD1, unconfirmable since there is no DNA. The CDR3 length is 17 residues. Germline V gene lookup returns CDR1 ENHRY and CDR2 SYGVKD. The CDR3 sequence: CAISEFGQGPQREGYTF.

This chain links TRBV11-2 with TRBJ1-1. The CDR3 extends over 12 amino acids. Per the germline V gene, CDR1 is SGHAT and CDR2 is FQNNGV. CDR3 sequence reads: CASSSHSGCAFF.